Listed here are 24 T cell receptor beta chains from one sample, sequenced in a study of cytomegalovirus exposure and HLA in healthy donors. The PCR contained 60 Vbeta and 13 Jbeta primers. Using immunoSEQ multiplex PCR, the repertoire was profiled, and TCRdb retains in-frame clones only, with some absent. The table records about 180,000 clones, over 75% of them present only once. The material sequenced was PBMCs. These receptors originate from a woman younger than 45 in good health and CMV-seronegative.

The rearrangement joins TRBV18 to TRBJ1-2; 8 bases line up with TRBD1. The CDR3 sequence is 15 residues long. Trimming took 3 bases from V and 3 from J; bases not matched to a gene: 6. Germline values: CDR1 KGHSH, CDR2 LQKENI. The CDR3 DNA sequence: TGTGCCAGCTCACCTCGGACAGGGCAGGACTATGGCTACACCTTC. It translates to CASSPRTGQDYGYTF.

This clone has just one count. The V gene is TRBV7-9, the J gene TRBJ1-2; TRBD1 matches at 7 bases. Germline-derived CDR1 and CDR2 are SEHNR and FQNEAQ (reference sequence). The CDR3 is made up of 14 amino acids. J gave up 0 bases and V 5 bases, and 3 bases lay outside the gene matches. CDR3 in DNA: TGTGCCAGCAGCCGGGACAGCACTAACTATGGCTACACCTTC. It yields the protein CASSRDSTNYGYTF.

This clone was recorded a few times. The chain employs TRBV5-4 and TRBJ2-7; no reliable D call. V was pared by 0 bases and J by 2 bases, with 9 bases between. Germline assignment: CDR1 SGHNT and CDR2 YYREEE (reference sequence). CDR3 length: 14 amino acids. This CDR3 reads CASSLGAQPYEQYF. The CDR3 coding sequence is TGTGCCAGCAGCTTGGGGGCACAACCCTACGAGCAGTACTTC.

The CDR3 protein is CAWSVQTSANYGYTF. As DNA, the CDR3 is TGTGCCTGGAGTGTACAGACCAGTGCTAACTATGGCTACACCTTC. The rearrangement links TRBV30 to TRBJ1-2, with D uncertain. This CDR3 has 15 amino acids. Trimming removed 0 bases from V and 0 bases from J, with 11 bases in between. CDR1 is GTSNPN, CDR2 SVGIG, per germline (reference sequence). The full variable domain, its missing parts supplied by reference TRBV30 and TRBJ1-2, is SQTIHQWPATLVQPVGSPLSLECTVEGTSNPNLYWYRQAAGRGLQLLFYSVGIGQISSEVPQNLSASRPQDRQFILSSKKLLLSDSGFYLCAWSVQTSANYGYTFGSGTRLTVV.

V usage is TRBV18 and J usage is TRBJ2-7; no clear D. CDR3 size: 12 residues. The V gene lost 2 bases and the J gene lost 5 bases, with 7 bases spanning the gap. In germline, CDR1 is KGHSH, CDR2 LQKENI. CDR3 residues: CASSPYGDEQYF. The CDR3, as DNA: TGTGCCAGCTCACCATACGGAGACGAGCAGTACTTC.

The genes are TRBV10-2 and TRBJ1-2; the D is unclear. CDR3 length equals 13 residues. Trimming took off 2 bases at V and 3 bases at J, with 7 bases between the two ends. The germline V gene encodes CDR1 WSHSY and CDR2 SAAADI. DNA for the CDR3: TGCGCCAGCAGTGAGCCCGTTGACTATGGCTACACCTTC. Amino acids: CASSEPVDYGYTF.

A few counts support this clone. The gene calls are TRBV6-1 and TRBJ1-4; 8 positions agree with TRBD1. Trimming cost V 8 bases and J 9 bases; bases outside gene matches: 8. Per germline, CDR1 MNHNS and CDR2 SASEGT. This CDR3 comprises 13 residues. CDR3 sequence: CASSDRGVKKLFF. The CDR3 DNA reads TGTGCCAGCTCAGACAGGGGTGTTAAAAAACTGTTTTTT.

The CDR3 protein is CASSLGTGAGGATNEKLFF. For the CDR3, the DNA is TGTGCCAGCAGCTTAGGCACAGGGGCCGGGGGGGCAACTAATGAAAAACTGTTTTTT. The rearrangement joins TRBV7-2 to TRBJ1-4; 7 bases are a match to TRBD1. The junction had 11 bases not matched to a gene; V was cut back by 1 base and J by 0 bases. Per germline, CDR1 SGHTA and CDR2 FQGNSA. The CDR3 is 19 residues long.

This chain joins TRBV19 and TRBJ1-2, with TRBD1 matching 8 bases. Germline lookup yields CDR1 LNHDA and CDR2 SQIVND (reference sequence). The CDR3 runs to 16 residues. The junction had 8 bases not matched to a gene; V was cut back by 3 bases and J by 2 bases. CDR3 protein: CASSMDAGGVNYGYTF. CDR3 coding DNA: TGTGCCAGTAGTATGGACGCAGGGGGCGTGAACTATGGCTACACCTTC.

V gene TRBV5-4 combines with J gene TRBJ2-5; 9 bases are a match to TRBD2. Losses at the gene ends were 4 bases for V and 5 bases for J; bases not matched to a gene: 12. CDR1 is SGHNT, CDR2 YYREEE, per germline (reference sequence). This CDR3 is 16 amino acids long. This CDR3 is CASSPRGGRDWETQYF. The CDR3 nucleotides read TGTGCCAGCAGCCCGCGGGGGGGCAGGGATTGGGAGACCCAGTACTTC.

V gene TRBV12-2 combines with J gene TRBJ1-5; no check of the table's D call, TRBD1, against the DNA was made. TRBV12-2 is designated a pseudogene. The CDR3 has 20 amino acids. The CDR3: CASRFPYGTGADWGNQPQHF. In DNA, the CDR3 is TGTGCAAGTCGCTTTCCGTACGGGACAGGGGCCGATTGGGGCAATCAGCCCCAGCATTTT.

This clone has just one count. The chain joins TRBV5-6 to TRBJ2-7, with 12 bases that match TRBD2. Unmatched junction bases numbered 11, after V lost 5 bases and J lost 8 bases. Germline values: CDR1 SGHDT, CDR2 YYEEEE. The CDR3 contains 15 residues. CDR3 sequence reads: CASRPRTSGVFQQYF. Here the CDR3 DNA reads TGTGCCAGCAGACCTCGGACTAGCGGGGTCTTTCAGCAGTACTTC.

This clone has a single count. The gene calls are TRBV19 and TRBJ2-7; weak D call: TRBD2 (6 bases). The ends were cut back, 1 base at V and 2 bases at J, with 21 bases in the middle. Germline-derived CDR1 and CDR2 are LNHDA and SQIVND (reference sequence). The CDR3 consists of 18 residues. The CDR3 coding sequence is TGTGCCAGTAGTATAGTAACCCTCGCGGGGCACTCGACCTACGAGCAGTACTTC. It is translated as CASSIVTLAGHSTYEQYF.

The chain employs TRBV4-2 and TRBJ1-2; 8 positions agree with TRBD1. With V trimmed by 3 bases and J by 4 bases, 13 bases remained unmatched. Germline V gives CDR1 LGHNA, CDR2 YNFKEQ. CDR3 length: 17 amino acids. DNA for the CDR3: TGTGCCAGCAGCCAGCCCGAAACGACAGGGGCACTCTATGGCTACACCTTC. This encodes CASSQPETTGALYGYTF.

This chain links TRBV9 with TRBJ1-1, with 9 bases matching TRBD1. Per the germline V gene, CDR1 is SGDLS and CDR2 is YYNGEE. The CDR3 has 16 residues. V gave up 5 bases and J gave up 8 bases; unmatched junction bases: 16. The CDR3 loop is CASSDRDRVRASEAFF. Written as DNA, the CDR3 is TGTGCCAGCAGTGACCGGGACAGGGTACGGGCCTCGGAAGCTTTCTTT.

The V call is TRBV7-9, the J call TRBJ1-2, with 9 nucleotides matching TRBD1. Germline V lookup: CDR1 SEHNR, CDR2 FQNEAQ (reference sequence). Trimming took 1 base from V and 7 from J; bases not matched to a gene: 1. This CDR3 contains 13 residues. The CDR3 DNA sequence: TGTGCCAGCAGCTTAGGGACAGGGGTTGGCTACACCTTC. Translated: CASSLGTGVGYTF.

In nucleotides, the CDR3 is TGTGCCAGCAGTTCACAGCAGAACACTGAAGCTTTCTTT. Protein: CASSSQQNTEAFF. The rearrangement joins TRBV7-9 to TRBJ1-1; D not certain. CDR3 length equals 13 residues. Trimming stripped 6 bases from V and 1 base from J, with 9 bases between. Germline values: CDR1 SEHNR, CDR2 FQNEAQ (reference sequence).

V gene TRBV2 combines with J gene TRBJ2-7; tentatively, D is TRBD1 (6 bases). Germline V gene data show CDR1 as SNHLY and CDR2 as FYNNEI. With 6 bases removed from V and 0 bases from J, the gap between germline ends came to 15 bases. This CDR3 spans 15 amino acids. The CDR3 region is CASSETGFSSYEQYF. The CDR3 DNA follows: TGTGCCAGCAGCGAGACAGGATTCTCCTCCTACGAGCAGTACTTC.

The CDR3 DNA follows: TGTGCCAGCAGCTCACCGGACAGGTCGTCCTACGAGCAGTACTTC. This codes for CASSSPDRSSYEQYF. V gene TRBV7-2 combines with J gene TRBJ2-7; 7 bases line up with TRBD1. Germline V gene sequence: CDR1 SGHTA, CDR2 FQGNSA. The CDR3 runs to 15 residues. Unmatched junction bases numbered 7, after V lost 4 bases and J lost 1 base.

The chain carries TRBV7-6 and TRBJ1-1, with 9 bases matching TRBD1. The ends lost 5 bases at V and 7 bases at J; junction bases unmatched: 8. Germline CDR1 reads SGHVS; CDR2 reads FNYEAQ. The CDR3 extends over 14 amino acids. The CDR3 protein is CASSATGGYGEAFF. The CDR3, as DNA: TGTGCCAGCAGCGCGACAGGGGGATATGGTGAAGCTTTCTTT.

The chain couples TRBV30 to TRBJ2-5; maybe TRBD2 (6 bases). The CDR3 has 14 residues. V dropped 8 bases and J dropped 2 bases, with 18 bases sitting between them. Germline V gene sequence: CDR1 GTSNPN, CDR2 SVGIG (reference sequence). The CDR3 DNA is TGTGCCAGCGCGCCGGGACTTACACAAGAGACCCAGTACTTC. This translates into CASAPGLTQETQYF.

V gene TRBV15 combines with J gene TRBJ2-1, with a weak D call TRBD1 (5 bases). V shed 0 bases and J shed 14 bases, with 14 bases lying between them. Germline values: CDR1 LNHNV, CDR2 YYDKDF (reference sequence). This CDR3 is built from 13 residues. CDR3 in amino acids: CATSREDSSWEFF. In DNA, the CDR3 is TGTGCCACCAGCAGAGAAGACAGTTCCTGGGAGTTCTTC.

The chain couples TRBV10-2 to TRBJ2-1; 13 nucleotides line up with TRBD2. This CDR3 contains 15 residues. V shed 5 bases and J 8 bases; nucleotides not matched to a gene: 6. Germline assignment: CDR1 WSHSY and CDR2 SAAADI. CDR3 nucleotides: TGCGCCAGCAGTTTTACTAGCGGGGGGGCCCATGAGCAGTTCTTC. This codes for CASSFTSGGAHEQFF.

The V call is TRBV9, the J call TRBJ2-7; unclear D gene. The CDR3 is made up of 12 amino acids. CDR1 is SGDLS and CDR2 is YYNGEE in the germline V gene. Deletions cut 0 bases from V and 6 bases from J, with 7 bases between. The CDR3 nucleotides are TGTGCCAGCAGCGTAGACAGCTCCGAGCAGTACTTC. It translates to CASSVDSSEQYF.